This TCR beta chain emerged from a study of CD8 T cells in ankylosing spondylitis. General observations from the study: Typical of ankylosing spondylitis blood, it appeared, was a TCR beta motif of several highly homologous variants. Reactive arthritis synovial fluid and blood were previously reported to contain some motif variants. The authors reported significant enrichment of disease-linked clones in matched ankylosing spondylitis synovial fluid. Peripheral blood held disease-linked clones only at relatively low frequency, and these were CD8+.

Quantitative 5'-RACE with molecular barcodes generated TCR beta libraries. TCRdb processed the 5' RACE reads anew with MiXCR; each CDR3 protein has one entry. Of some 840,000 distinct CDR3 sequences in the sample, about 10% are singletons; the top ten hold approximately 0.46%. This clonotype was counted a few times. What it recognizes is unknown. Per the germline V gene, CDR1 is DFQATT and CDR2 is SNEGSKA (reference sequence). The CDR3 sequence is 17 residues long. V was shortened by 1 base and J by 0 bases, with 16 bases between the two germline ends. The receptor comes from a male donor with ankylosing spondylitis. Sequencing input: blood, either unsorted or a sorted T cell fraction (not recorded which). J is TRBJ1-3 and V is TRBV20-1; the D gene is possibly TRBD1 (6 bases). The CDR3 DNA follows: TGCAGTGCTAGAGGGGAGTACAGGGCAGACTCTGGAAACACCATATATTTT. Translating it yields CSARGEYRADSGNTIYF.